This TCR beta chain was captured by sequencing in a study of T cell responses to AZD1222 COVID-19 vaccine. Points on this clone: The antigen remains undetermined.

Study results and caveats: Increases in Spike-specific TCR breadth and depth were seen after two AZD1222 doses. Spike was spanned by vaccine-associated CD4 TCRs, which were dominant at 160-218 and 743-854.

Germline lookup yields CDR1 SGHKS and CDR2 YYEKEE (reference sequence). With 0 bases removed from V and 12 bases from J, the gap between germline ends came to 16 bases. This CDR3 spans 14 amino acids. TCRdb keeps only in-frame clones here, not all; method: immunoSEQ multiplex PCR. The data contain 100,000 to 150,000 clones, under 95% of them singletons. The chain carries TRBV5-5 and TRBJ1-5, with D hard to call. Sequencing used peripheral blood, obtained 28 days after the second AZD1222 dose. The sequence was collected from an adult who received the AZD1222 COVID-19 vaccine. This CDR3 is CASSLDTTGWIQHF. CDR3 in DNA: TGTGCCAGCAGCTTGGACACCACCGGGTGGATCCAGCATTTT.